This T cell receptor beta chain appears in the sequencing data of a study of breast tumors, draining lymph nodes, adjacent tissues. CDR1 is MNHEY, CDR2 SMNVEV, per germline (reference sequence). This CDR3 contains 17 residues. The junction had 12 bases not matched to a gene; V was cut back by 4 bases and J by 7 bases. Study findings and constraints: Tumor TCR diversity was below lymph nodes but above nontumor tissue. Compared with basal-like, luminal-like tumors shared significantly more repertoire with nontumor tissue. The lymph node origin of tumor T cells was framed as consistent with a hypothesis, not demonstrated.

MiXCR, applied by TCRdb to the multiplex PCR reads, yields one record per CDR3 protein. The sample includes some 170,000 distinct CDR3 sequences, around 33% of them seen just once. The lymph nodes were axillary draining lymph nodes from breast cancer patients. This clonotype was seen a handful of times. Its antigen is undetermined. This sequence was found in a female donor with breast cancer. Some clones in this sample may be carry-over from other donors' samples. The specimen sequenced was axillary lymph node tissue. The genes are TRBV27 and TRBJ2-2; 10 bases line up with TRBD2. The CDR3 DNA sequence: TGTGCCAGCAGTTCGAGCCGGCTAGCGGGAGTTATCGGGGAGCTGTTTTTT. Amino acids: CASSSSRLAGVIGELFF.